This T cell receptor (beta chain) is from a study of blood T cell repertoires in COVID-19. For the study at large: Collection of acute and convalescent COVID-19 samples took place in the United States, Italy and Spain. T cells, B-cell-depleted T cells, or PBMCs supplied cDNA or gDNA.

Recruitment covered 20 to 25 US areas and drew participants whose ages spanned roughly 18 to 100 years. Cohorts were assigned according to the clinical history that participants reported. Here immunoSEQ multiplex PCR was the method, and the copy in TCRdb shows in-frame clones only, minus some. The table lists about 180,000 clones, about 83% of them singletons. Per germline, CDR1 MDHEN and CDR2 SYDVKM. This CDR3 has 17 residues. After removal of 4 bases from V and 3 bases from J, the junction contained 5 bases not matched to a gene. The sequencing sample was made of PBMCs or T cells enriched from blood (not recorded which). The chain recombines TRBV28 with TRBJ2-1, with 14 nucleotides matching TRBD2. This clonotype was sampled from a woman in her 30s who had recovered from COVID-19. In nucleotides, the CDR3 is TGTGCCAGCAGTTCCGGGACTAGCGGGAGAGTCTACAATGAGCAGTTCTTC. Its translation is CASSSGTSGRVYNEQFF.